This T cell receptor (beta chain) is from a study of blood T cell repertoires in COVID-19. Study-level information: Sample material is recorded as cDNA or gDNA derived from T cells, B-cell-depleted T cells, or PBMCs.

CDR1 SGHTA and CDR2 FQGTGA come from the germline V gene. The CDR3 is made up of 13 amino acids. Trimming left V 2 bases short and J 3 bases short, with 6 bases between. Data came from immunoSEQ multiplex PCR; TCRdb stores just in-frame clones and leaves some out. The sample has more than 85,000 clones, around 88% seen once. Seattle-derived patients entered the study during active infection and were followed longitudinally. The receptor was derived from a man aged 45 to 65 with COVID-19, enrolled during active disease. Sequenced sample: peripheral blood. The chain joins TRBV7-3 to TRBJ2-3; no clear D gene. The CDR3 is CASSLGVTDTQYF. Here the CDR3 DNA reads TGTGCCAGCAGCTTAGGAGTGACAGATACGCAGTATTTT.